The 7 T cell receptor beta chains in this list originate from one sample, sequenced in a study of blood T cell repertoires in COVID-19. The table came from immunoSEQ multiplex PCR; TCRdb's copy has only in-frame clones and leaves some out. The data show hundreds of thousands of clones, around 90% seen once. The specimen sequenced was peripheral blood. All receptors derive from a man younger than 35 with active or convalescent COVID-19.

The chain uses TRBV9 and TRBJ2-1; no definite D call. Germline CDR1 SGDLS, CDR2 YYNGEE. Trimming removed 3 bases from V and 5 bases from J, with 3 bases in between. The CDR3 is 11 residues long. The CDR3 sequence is CASSANNEQFF. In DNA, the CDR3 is TGTGCCAGCAGCGCAAACAATGAGCAGTTCTTC.

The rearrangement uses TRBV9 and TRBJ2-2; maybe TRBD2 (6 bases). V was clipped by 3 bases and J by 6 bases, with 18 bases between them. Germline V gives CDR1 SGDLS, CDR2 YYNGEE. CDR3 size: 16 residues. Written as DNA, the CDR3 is TGTGCCAGCAGCGCCCCTCGCACGGGAGCTGCCGGGGAGCTGTTTTTT. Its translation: CASSAPRTGAAGELFF.

The CDR3, as DNA: TGTGCCATCAGTGAGGATACTGACAGGGAAATCAACTATGGCTACACCTTC. Translating gives CAISEDTDREINYGYTF. This chain joins TRBV10-3 and TRBJ1-2; 7 bases fit TRBD1. The germline V gene has CDR1 ENHRY and CDR2 SYGVKD. CDR3 length: 17 amino acids. The V segment lost 2 bases and the J segment 2 bases; nucleotides outside the gene matches: 11.

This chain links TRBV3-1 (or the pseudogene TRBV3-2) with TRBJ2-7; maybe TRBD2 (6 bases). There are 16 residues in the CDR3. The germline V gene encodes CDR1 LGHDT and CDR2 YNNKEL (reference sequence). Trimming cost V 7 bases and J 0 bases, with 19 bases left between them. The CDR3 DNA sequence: TGTGCCAGCACCCCAAATTTAGCGGTTAGCTCCTACGAGCAGTACTTC. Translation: CASTPNLAVSSYEQYF.

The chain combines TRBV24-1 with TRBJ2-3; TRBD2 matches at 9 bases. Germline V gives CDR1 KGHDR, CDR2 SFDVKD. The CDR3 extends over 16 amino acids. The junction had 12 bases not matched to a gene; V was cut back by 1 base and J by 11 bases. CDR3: CATSDFGRGGFDEQYF. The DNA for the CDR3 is TGTGCCACCAGTGATTTTGGGCGGGGGGGCTTCGACGAGCAGTATTTT.

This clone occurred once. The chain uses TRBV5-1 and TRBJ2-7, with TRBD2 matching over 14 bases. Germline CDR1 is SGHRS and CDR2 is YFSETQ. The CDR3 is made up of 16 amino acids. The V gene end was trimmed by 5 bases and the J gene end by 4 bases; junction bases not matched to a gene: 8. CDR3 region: CASSLGTSGGTYEQYF. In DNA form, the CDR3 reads TGCGCCAGCAGTCTTGGGACTAGCGGGGGAACTTACGAGCAGTACTTC. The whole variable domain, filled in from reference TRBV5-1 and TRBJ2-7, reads KAGVTQTPRYLIKTRGQQVTLSCSPISGHRSVSWYQQTPGQGLQFLFEYFSETQRNKGNFPGRFSGRQFSNSRSEMNVSTLELGDSALYLCASSLGTSGGTYEQYFGPGTRLTVT.

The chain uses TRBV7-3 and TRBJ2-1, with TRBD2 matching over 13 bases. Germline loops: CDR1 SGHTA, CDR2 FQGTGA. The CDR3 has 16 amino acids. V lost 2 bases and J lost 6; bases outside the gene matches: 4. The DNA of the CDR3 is TGTGCCAGCAGCTTAGTGACTAGCGGGGGGCTCAATGAGCAGTTCTTC. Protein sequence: CASSLVTSGGLNEQFF.